This T cell receptor beta chain was recorded in a study of blood T cell repertoires in COVID-19. Assay used: immunoSEQ multiplex PCR; TCRdb lists only in-frame clones, some missing. The sample comprises under 300,000 clones, roughly 90% of which are singletons, and 2% to 2.5% rests with the top ten. Trimming cost V 0 bases and J 4 bases; bases outside gene matches: 1. The CDR3 has 14 residues. Germline CDR1 reads PRHDT; CDR2 reads FYEKMQ (reference sequence). The chain links TRBV13 to TRBJ1-2, with 8 bases matching TRBD1. This receptor was taken from a woman aged 40 to 55 who had recovered from COVID-19. What was sequenced was peripheral blood. The CDR3 region has the DNA TGTGCCAGCAGCTTAGGACAGGGGGGCTATGGCTACACCTTC. It encodes CASSLGQGGYGYTF. The full variable domain, rest sourced from reference TRBV13 and TRBJ1-2, is AAGVIQSPRHLIKEKRETATLKCYPIPRHDTVYWYQQGPGQDPQFLISFYEKMQSDKGSIPDRFSAQQFSDYHSELNMSSLELGDSALYFCASSLGQGGYGYTFGSGTRLTVV.